This is a list of T cell receptor beta chains from one sample in a study of siplizumab effects on memory and regulatory T cells. The repertoire was sequenced with immunoSEQ multiplex PCR; TCRdb's copy has only in-frame clones and lacks some. The table includes roughly 100,000 clones, about 93% detected once. Sequenced sample: CD4+ T cells sorted from blood. These receptors were obtained from a human donor in good health. Each CDR3 is given with its conserved first and last residue. The D gene is left open where the match is weak. Size is omitted from some rows. Given values are once, few, many or a class for expanded clones.

j_gene | abundance | v_gene | d_gene | len | CDR3aa | CDR3nt
TRBJ2-7 | - | TRBV10-2 | - | 13 | CASSASSVLEQYF | TGCGCCAGTTCGGCGAGCAGCGTTCTTGAGCAGTACTTC
TRBJ2-5 | - | TRBV5-7 | - | 18 | CASSLWWTVRSPEETQYF | TGTGCCAGCAGCTTGTGGTGGACAGTAAGGAGCCCGGAGGAGACCCAGTACTTC
TRBJ2-1 | once | TRBV18 | - | 12 | CASSPGEDEQFF | TGTGCCAGCTCACCAGGGGAGGATGAGCAGTTCTTC
TRBJ1-1 | - | TRBV28 | - | 14 | CASSLGGGNTEAFF | TGTGCCAGCAGTTTAGGGGGTGGGAACACTGAAGCTTTCTTT
TRBJ2-1 | - | TRBV19 | TRBD2 | 14 | CASRTLAGVSEQFF | TGTGCCAGTAGAACTCTAGCGGGAGTATCTGAGCAGTTCTTC
TRBJ1-1 | - | TRBV6-5 | TRBD1 | 14 | CASRGGRLNTEAFF | TGTGCCAGCCGAGGGGGCAGGTTAAACACTGAAGCTTTCTTT
TRBJ1-5 | once | TRBV7-8 | - | 14 | CASSFLRTDQPQHF | TGTGCCAGCAGCTTCCTCCGGACAGATCAGCCCCAGCATTTT
TRBJ2-7 | - | TRBV5-1 | - | 14 | CASSLGRGNYEQYF | TGCGCCAGCAGCTTGGGACGGGGAAACTACGAGCAGTACTTC
TRBJ2-1 | - | TRBV5-1 | TRBD2 | 16 | CASSFNPSGRLGEQFF | TGCGCCAGCAGCTTTAATCCTAGCGGGAGGTTAGGTGAGCAGTTCTTC
TRBJ1-1 | - | TRBV28 | TRBD1 | 15 | CASSYMDRRDTEAFF | TGTGCCAGCAGCTACATGGACAGGCGGGACACTGAAGCTTTCTTT
TRBJ1-3 | - | TRBV10-2 | TRBD1 | 14 | CASSSTGAGNTIYF | TGCGCCAGCAGTAGCACAGGGGCTGGAAACACCATATATTTT
TRBJ1-1 | - | TRBV27 | TRBD1 | 16 | CASSLAPRGANTEAFF | TGTGCCAGCAGTTTAGCCCCCAGGGGGGCGAACACTGAAGCTTTCTTT
TRBJ2-1 | - | TRBV18 | - | 16 | CASSPQLSSGYNEQFF | TGTGCCAGCTCACCCCAGCTAAGCTCGGGTTACAATGAGCAGTTCTTC
TRBJ2-1 | - | TRBV10-2 | TRBD2 | 16 | CATGLAGGSSYNEQFF | TGCGCCACCGGACTAGCGGGAGGGAGCTCCTACAATGAGCAGTTCTTC
TRBJ1-5 | - | TRBV5-6 | - | 15 | CASSLGSISNQPQHF | TGTGCCAGCAGCTTAGGGAGTATCAGCAATCAGCCCCAGCATTTT
TRBJ2-7 | once | TRBV29-1 | - | 10 | CSVRTAEQYF | TGCAGCGTCCGTACGGCCGAGCAGTACTTC
TRBJ2-4 | - | TRBV30 | TRBD2 | 13 | CALGLAYENIQYF | TGTGCCTTGGGACTAGCGTATGAAAACATTCAGTACTTC
TRBJ1-3 | - | TRBV15 | - | 16 | CATSRDSGAYGNTIYF | TGTGCCACCAGCAGAGATTCGGGGGCGTACGGAAACACCATATATTTT
TRBJ2-5 | - | TRBV5-1 | - | 13 | CASSGGPGETQYF | TGCGCCAGCAGCGGTGGACCTGGGGAGACCCAGTACTTC
TRBJ1-1 | - | TRBV15 | - | 13 | CATSRYRQFGAFF | TGTGCCACCAGCAGATACCGACAGTTTGGAGCTTTCTTT
TRBJ2-1 | few | TRBV11-2 | - | 16 | CASSLRLTTSYNEQFF | TGTGCCAGCAGCCTCCGACTGACGACCTCCTACAATGAGCAGTTCTTC
TRBJ2-1 | - | TRBV28 | - | 14 | CASSLGGRRNEQFF | TGTGCCAGCAGTTTAGGAGGGAGGCGGAATGAGCAGTTCTTC
TRBJ1-2 | - | TRBV7-2 | TRBD1 | 14 | CASRLGQGGYGYTF | TGTGCCAGCAGATTGGGACAGGGCGGCTATGGCTACACCTTC
TRBJ2-7 | - | TRBV28 | - | 14 | CASSRTVSSYEQYF | TGTGCCAGCAGTAGGACTGTAAGCTCCTACGAGCAGTACTTC
TRBJ2-3 | - | TRBV7-3 | - | 18 | CASSPFSPGTSSMRAQYF | TGTGCCAGCAGCCCCTTCTCTCCCGGGACTTCCAGTATGAGGGCGCAGTATTTT
TRBJ2-1 | - | TRBV7-3 | TRBD2 | 15 | CASSPASGSIREQFF | TGTGCCAGCAGCCCCGCTAGCGGGAGTATAAGGGAGCAGTTCTTC
TRBJ2-5 | - | TRBV28 | - | 13 | CASRTSRGETQYF | TGTGCCAGCAGGACGTCCCGCGGGGAGACCCAGTACTTC
TRBJ1-1 | - | TRBV6-1 | - | 14 | CAILGGWMNTEAFF | TGTGCCATTCTGGGCGGCTGGATGAACACTGAAGCTTTCTTT
TRBJ2-1 | - | TRBV7-3 | - | 13 | CASSLSANNEQFF | TGTGCCAGCAGCTTAAGTGCAAACAATGAGCAGTTCTTC
TRBJ2-7 | - | TRBV5-4 | TRBD2 | 14 | CASSRPSGNYEQYF | TGTGCCAGCAGCAGGCCTAGCGGAAACTACGAGCAGTACTTC
TRBJ1-5 | - | TRBV7-2 | - | 13 | CASAIRGDQPQHF | TGTGCCAGCGCTATCCGTGGCGATCAGCCCCAGCATTTT
TRBJ1-2 | few | TRBV4-1 | - | 15 | CASSQEQRLGRGYTF | TGCGCCAGCAGCCAAGAGCAAAGGCTAGGGCGAGGCTACACCTTC
TRBJ1-1 | - | TRBV6-6 | TRBD1 | 15 | CASSYYLQGQTEAFF | TGTGCCAGCAGTTACTATCTACAGGGGCAGACTGAAGCTTTCTTT
TRBJ1-1 | - | TRBV4-1 | - | 14 | CASSPQAVNTEAFF | TGCGCCAGCAGCCCTCAAGCAGTCAACACTGAAGCTTTCTTT
TRBJ2-7 | once | TRBV10-2 | TRBD1 | 16 | CASSESYRDRGYEQYF | TGCGCCAGCAGTGAGTCGTACCGGGACAGGGGATACGAGCAGTACTTC
TRBJ2-1 | once | TRBV6-1 | TRBD1 | 15 | CAGSPRTGGYNEQFF | TGTGCCGGTTCCCCAAGGACAGGGGGTTACAATGAGCAGTTCTTC
TRBJ2-5 | - | TRBV19 | TRBD2 | 15 | CASSSRSGGSVTQYF | TGTGCCAGTAGTAGCCGTAGCGGGGGGAGCGTGACCCAGTACTTC
TRBJ2-2 | - | TRBV11-3 | - | 15 | CASSLGASSTGELFF | TGTGCCAGCAGCTTAGGGGCATCTTCCACCGGGGAGCTGTTTTTT
TRBJ2-7 | - | TRBV28 | - | 14 | CASSLWQPSYEQYF | TGTGCCAGCAGTTTATGGCAGCCTTCCTACGAGCAGTACTTC
TRBJ2-2 | - | TRBV13 | - | 15 | CASSSGGWNTGELFF | TGTGCCAGCAGCTCGGGCGGGTGGAACACCGGGGAGCTGTTTTTT
TRBJ2-7 | - | TRBV9 | - | 16 | CASSPRPRQDVYEQYF | TGTGCCAGCAGCCCACGTCCTCGCCAGGATGTATACGAGCAGTACTTC
TRBJ1-4 | - | TRBV19 | - | 14 | CASKDERGGEKLFF | TGTGCCAGTAAGGATGAAAGGGGAGGTGAAAAACTGTTTTTT
TRBJ2-1 | - | TRBV10-2 | TRBD2 | 15 | CASRIAGSSYNEQFF | TGCGCCAGCAGGATAGCGGGAAGCTCCTACAATGAGCAGTTCTTC
TRBJ1-5 | - | TRBV19 | - | 12 | CASKIGGTPQHF | TGTGCCAGCAAGATCGGGGGGACGCCCCAGCATTTT
TRBJ1-1 | once | TRBV28 | - | 15 | CASSLTGHLNTEAFF | TGTGCCAGCAGTTTGACGGGACACCTGAACACTGAAGCTTTCTTT
TRBJ1-2 | - | TRBV28 | - | 13 | CASRAEPNYGYTF | TGTGCCAGCCGCGCCGAGCCGAACTATGGCTACACCTTC
TRBJ2-1 | - | TRBV9 | TRBD2 | 16 | CASSATLLADNNEQFF | TGTGCCAGCAGCGCCACACTACTAGCGGACAACAATGAGCAGTTCTTC
TRBJ2-6 | - | TRBV5-4 | - | 20 | CASSFRRLQGSVSGANVLTF | TGTGCCAGCAGCTTTCGGCGTCTCCAGGGCAGTGTCTCTGGGGCCAACGTCCTGACTTTC
TRBJ2-7 | medium-sized | TRBV10-3 | TRBD2 | 17 | CAISDGRKRGSSYEQYF | TGTGCCATCAGTGATGGGAGGAAGCGGGGAAGCTCCTACGAGCAGTACTTC
TRBJ2-2 | once | TRBV19 | TRBD2 | 17 | CASTDPGLAGNTGELFF | TGTGCCAGTACGGACCCAGGACTAGCGGGGAACACCGGGGAGCTGTTTTTT